This T cell receptor (beta chain) was sequenced in a study of glioma-infiltrating T cells. Concerning this clonotype itself: Its target is not known. The CDR3 does not close with the conserved phenylalanine or tryptophan, likely indicating a read error.

Findings and caveats of the study: Tissue and blood shared very few CDR3 sequences.

Using RNA template, CDR3s of TCR alpha and beta were amplified with iRepertoire arm-PCR. TCRdb used MiXCR to reprocess the multiplex PCR reads, holding one entry per CDR3 protein. The table has 93,000 or so distinct CDR3 sequences, 25% to 35% seen once. V lost 3 bases, J lost 4 bases, and 7 bases stayed unmatched. Germline loops: CDR1 SGHAT, CDR2 FQNNGV. The length of the CDR3 is 16 residues. The chain recombines TRBV11-2 with TRBJ2-2; 8 nucleotides agree with TRBD2. Sequencing input: glioma tissue, nonneoplastic brain tissue, or PBMCs (not recorded which). The sequence came from a human donor with low-grade glioma or glioblastoma, undergoing nonglioma brain surgery, or in good health (not recorded which). The CDR3, as DNA: TGTGCCAGCAGCTTTCTCCGGGGGGGTGTCACCGGGGAGCTGTTTTCT. It translates to CASSFLRGGVTGELFS.